These 19 T cell receptor beta chains were sequenced from one sample in a study of cytomegalovirus exposure and HLA in healthy donors. A multiplex PCR was run with 60 Vbeta primers and 13 Jbeta primers. TCRdb's copy holds only in-frame clones and misses some; the assay was immunoSEQ multiplex PCR. The sample includes 130,000 to 150,000 clones, 60% to 85% of them seen just once. Sequenced material: PBMCs. The receptor set was obtained from a young man in good health and CMV-seronegative.

The V and J genes are TRBV9 and TRBJ2-5, with TRBD1 identical over 7 bases. Germline CDR1 and CDR2: SGDLS and YYNGEE. The CDR3 runs 13 residues. The V gene end was trimmed by 0 bases and the J gene end by 11 bases; junction bases not matched to a gene: 7. As DNA, the CDR3 is TGTGCCAGCAGCGTAGCCCTGACGGGACAGCAGTACTTC. Protein: CASSVALTGQQYF.

The chain employs TRBV7-9 and TRBJ1-1, with 7 positions matching TRBD1. J was trimmed by 1 base and V by 8 bases; bases with no gene match: 10. The length of the CDR3 is 15 residues. Germline V lookup: CDR1 SEHNR, CDR2 FQNEAQ (reference sequence). The DNA for the CDR3 is TGTGCCAGCGACAGGGCTTTGGGACCGAACACTGAAGCTTTCTTT. Its protein product is CASDRALGPNTEAFF.

The chain is built from TRBV13 and TRBJ2-3; weak D call: TRBD2 (7 bases). Trimming took 10 bases from V and 3 from J, leaving 20 bases between them. CDR1 PRHDT and CDR2 FYEKMQ come from the germline V gene (reference sequence). CDR3 length equals 15 residues. In DNA form, the CDR3 reads TGTGCCACTTCAGGGGAGGGGGTTCGGACAGATACGCAGTATTTT. Translated, it gives CATSGEGVRTDTQYF.

The J gene is TRBJ1-2, the V gene TRBV28; D remains ambiguous. This CDR3 contains 11 residues. Trimming took off 7 bases at V and 6 bases at J, with 9 bases between the two ends. In germline, CDR1 is MDHEN, CDR2 SYDVKM. CDR3 protein: CASKRLNGYTF. The CDR3, as DNA: TGTGCCAGCAAGCGCTTAAATGGCTACACCTTC.

V usage is TRBV28 and J usage is TRBJ2-7, with TRBD2 matching over 8 bases. Germline CDR1 and CDR2: MDHEN and SYDVKM. The CDR3 runs 14 residues. After removal of 6 bases from V and 2 bases from J, the junction contained 6 bases not matched to a gene. Written as DNA, the CDR3 is TGTGCCAGCAGCACCCCGGGACTAGCCTACGAGCAGTACTTC. The encoded protein is CASSTPGLAYEQYF.

The chain employs TRBV29-1 and TRBJ1-2; D is unresolved. CDR1 is SQVTM and CDR2 is ANQGSEA in the germline V gene. The CDR3 totals 13 residues. Trimming removed 0 bases at V and 3 bases at J, with 8 bases between. CDR3 sequence: CSVEEREYYGYTF. The CDR3, as DNA: TGCAGCGTTGAAGAACGAGAATACTATGGCTACACCTTC.

The CDR3 protein is CASSPGEDWYTDTQYF. In DNA form, the CDR3 reads TGTGCCAGCAGCCCCGGAGAGGACTGGTACACAGATACGCAGTATTTT. The gene calls are TRBV5-8 and TRBJ2-3; D is perhaps TRBD2 (5 bases). CDR1 is SGHTS and CDR2 is YDEGEE in the germline V gene. There are 16 residues in the CDR3. V was pared by 4 bases and J by 2 bases, with 17 bases between.

The chain carries TRBV9 and TRBJ1-1; D is unclear. Germline V gives CDR1 SGDLS, CDR2 YYNGEE. V lost 2 bases, J lost 4 bases, and 18 bases lay in between. CDR3 length equals 16 residues. Here the CDR3 reads CASSVGGRERGTEAFF. In DNA, the CDR3 is TGTGCCAGCAGCGTGGGAGGACGGGAGCGGGGCACTGAAGCTTTCTTT. The variable domain in full, with the rest retrieved from reference TRBV9 and TRBJ1-1, is DSGVTQTPKHLITATGQRVTLRCSPRSGDLSVYWYQQSLDQGLQFLIQYYNGEERAKGNILERFSAQQFPDLHSELNLSSLELGDSALYFCASSVGGRERGTEAFFGQGTRLTVV.

This clone was counted only a few times. This chain links TRBV10-2 with TRBJ2-2, with D perhaps matching TRBD1 (6 bases). V was pared by 2 bases and J by 5 bases, with 12 bases between. Germline V gene sequence: CDR1 WSHSY, CDR2 SAAADI. The CDR3 loop spans 15 amino acids. The CDR3 DNA is TGCGCCAGCAGTGAGATACAGGGCGTGACCGGGGAGCTGTTTTTT. Protein sequence: CASSEIQGVTGELFF.

This clone has just a few counts. The rearrangement uses TRBV25-1 and TRBJ2-7, with D maybe TRBD2 (6 bases). V gave up 2 bases and J gave up 0 bases, with 8 bases separating them. Germline assignment: CDR1 MGHDK and CDR2 SYGVNS. CDR3 length: 14 amino acids. In nucleotides, the CDR3 is TGTGCCAGCAGTGAAGGGGGGATCTCCTACGAGCAGTACTTC. Translated, it gives CASSEGGISYEQYF.

CDR3 region: CASRPTGIMVSEQYF. The CDR3 DNA sequence: TGCGCCAGCAGACCTACAGGGATCATGGTCTCCGAGCAGTACTTC. This rearrangement joins TRBV5-1 to TRBJ2-7, with a possible D match to TRBD1 (6 bases). CDR3 length: 15 residues. Germline lookup yields CDR1 SGHRS and CDR2 YFSETQ. The V end lost 5 bases, the J end lost 6 bases, and 21 bases lay between the germline ends.

Here the CDR3 DNA reads TGTGCCAGCAGTGAAAGCGAGTTTGTAAGGACAGCGTTTAATCAGCCCCAGCATTTT. It codes for CASSESEFVRTAFNQPQHF. The rearrangement links TRBV6-1 to TRBJ1-5, with D tentatively TRBD1 (6 bases). The CDR3 is 19 residues long. Trimming removed 2 bases from V and 4 bases from J, with 24 bases in between. Germline CDR1 MNHNS, CDR2 SASEGT.

This rearrangement joins TRBV5-5 to TRBJ1-3; no clear D gene. The V gene's germline CDR1 is SGHKS and CDR2 YYEKEE (reference sequence). This CDR3 is built from 15 residues. The ends were cut back, 1 base at V and 4 bases at J, with 12 bases in the middle. Written as DNA, the CDR3 is TGTGCCAGCAGCTTGCCCCCTAAACTAGGAAACACCATATATTTT. Protein sequence: CASSLPPKLGNTIYF.

The chain combines TRBV19 with TRBJ1-1; perhaps TRBD1 as D (5 bases). Trimming took off 8 bases at V and 4 bases at J, with 11 bases between the two ends. This CDR3 has 12 amino acids. Germline CDR1 and CDR2: LNHDA and SQIVND (reference sequence). CDR3 loop: CASSQGLTEAFF. Here the CDR3 DNA reads TGTGCCAGTTCGCAGGGTCTCACTGAAGCTTTCTTT.

The CDR3 coding sequence is TGTGCTAGTGGTTTGGTAGGGGGTCGCGGCACCGGGGAGCTGTTTTTT. This gives the protein CASGLVGGRGTGELFF. This chain joins TRBV12-5 and TRBJ2-2; a weak D match, TRBD1 (6 bases). Trimming left V 0 bases short and J 4 bases short, with 12 bases between. This CDR3 contains 16 residues. Germline assignment: CDR1 LGHNT and CDR2 FRNRAP.

This chain links TRBV7-9 with TRBJ2-5; 8 bases agree with TRBD2. The V gene end was trimmed by 6 bases and the J gene end by 5 bases; junction bases not matched to a gene: 11. CDR1 and CDR2 from the germline V gene are SEHNR and FQNEAQ (reference sequence). This CDR3 comprises 15 residues. CDR3 sequence reads: CASRPGGAISETQYF. CDR3 in DNA: TGTGCCAGCAGACCCGGGGGGGCGATATCGGAGACCCAGTACTTC.

V gene TRBV29-1 combines with J gene TRBJ1-4; a weak D match, TRBD1 (5 bases). The germline gives CDR1 SQVTM, CDR2 ANQGSEA. V dropped 3 bases and J dropped 0 bases, with 11 bases sitting between them. This CDR3 has 15 amino acids. The CDR3 DNA is TGCAGCGTTGATGGGGGGACCACAACTAATGAAAAACTGTTTTTT. This sequence encodes CSVDGGTTTNEKLFF.

The CDR3: CASSPPMGAGGPLGYEQYF. CDR3 DNA sequence: TGTGCCAGCAGTCCACCTATGGGAGCGGGAGGGCCCCTCGGATACGAGCAGTACTTC. The rearrangement uses TRBV28 and TRBJ2-7; 10 bases are shared with TRBD2. Per the germline V gene, CDR1 is MDHEN and CDR2 is SYDVKM. V gave up 5 bases and J gave up 4 bases; unmatched junction bases: 20. The CDR3 is 19 residues long.

The chain links TRBV6-6 to TRBJ2-5; 8 bases line up with TRBD1. The J segment lost 7 bases and the V segment lost 4 bases, leaving 11 bases of the junction unmatched. CDR3 length: 15 amino acids. The germline CDR1 and CDR2 sequences are MNHNY and SVGAGI (reference sequence). The CDR3 loop reads CASSLGQGARGTQYF. The CDR3 region has the DNA TGTGCCAGCAGTTTGGGTCAGGGGGCGCGCGGGACCCAGTACTTC.